The clone carrying this TCR beta chain was counted only a few times. Sequencing targeted expressed TCRB transcripts, as all isolated RNA had been reverse transcribed. The data were produced by immunoSEQ multiplex PCR, yet TCRdb's version contains in-frame clones alone and is incomplete. The sample lists 450,000 or so clones; 11% were seen once. CDR3 length: 13 residues. V shed 2 bases and J shed 10 bases, with 12 bases lying between them. CDR1 is KGHSH and CDR2 is LQKENI in the germline V gene. This entry comes from a study of beta chain features in type 1 diabetes. The sequence came from a woman between 18 and 30 years old in good health. The chain has TRBV18 and TRBJ2-1; D is uncertain. The specimen sequenced was naive CD4+ T cells from blood. This chain's CDR3 is CASSPSRAQEQFF. Here the CDR3 DNA reads TGTGCCAGCTCACCAAGTAGGGCGCAGGAGCAGTTCTTC.